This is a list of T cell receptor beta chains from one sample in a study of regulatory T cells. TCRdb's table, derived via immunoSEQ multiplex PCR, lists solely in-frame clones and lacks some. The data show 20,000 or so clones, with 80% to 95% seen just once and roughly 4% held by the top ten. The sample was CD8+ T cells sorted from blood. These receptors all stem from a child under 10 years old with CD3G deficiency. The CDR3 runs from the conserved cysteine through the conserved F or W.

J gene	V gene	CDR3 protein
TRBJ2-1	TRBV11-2	CASSLVPRSREQFF
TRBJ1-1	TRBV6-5	CATNGAGHNTEAFF
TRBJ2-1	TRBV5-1	CASSLCPSGRTGSKVGYNEQFF
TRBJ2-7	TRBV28	CASSPPSSYEQYF
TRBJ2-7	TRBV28	CASSSGRAYEQYF
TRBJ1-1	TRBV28	CASSHPNTEAFF
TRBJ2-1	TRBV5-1	CASSPWPNNEQFF
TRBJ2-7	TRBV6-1	CASSDTGLSYEQYF
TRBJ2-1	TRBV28	CASSLTSGRYNEQFF
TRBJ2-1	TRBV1	CTSSQDQGLGVHEQFF
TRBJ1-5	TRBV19	CASSSHTGTGNQPQHF
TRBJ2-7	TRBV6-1	CASSEYPGGEGYEQYF
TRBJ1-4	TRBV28	CASSSRGNEKLFF
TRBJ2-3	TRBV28	CAISQAFTDTQYF
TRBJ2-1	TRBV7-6	CASSLELAGGPVEQFF
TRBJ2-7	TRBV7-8	CASSQRIPGQGQYEQYF
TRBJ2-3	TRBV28	CASSSISSGRASDTQYF
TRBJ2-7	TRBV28	CASSSRTSGYEQYF
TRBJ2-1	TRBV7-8	CASSLAVNEQFF
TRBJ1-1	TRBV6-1	CASNWGYEAFF
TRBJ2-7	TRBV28	CASSSTGSLYEQYF
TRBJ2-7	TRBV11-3	CASSSGGRRDEQYF
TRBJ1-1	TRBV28	CASRGAWGEDTEAFF
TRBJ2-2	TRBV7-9	CASSPLGLHGELFF
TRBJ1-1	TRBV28	CASSPGLIRTEAFF
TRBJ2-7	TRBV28	CASSSILAGAREQYF
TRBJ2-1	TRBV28	CASRDGTSGYNEQFF
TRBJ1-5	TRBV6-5	CASSYDDPNQPQHF
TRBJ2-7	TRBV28	CASSLTTGGSPPYEQYF
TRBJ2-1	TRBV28	CASSILNSYNEQFF
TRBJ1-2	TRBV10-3	CAITADPGGTDGYTF
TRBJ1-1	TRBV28	CASSFSVNTEAFF
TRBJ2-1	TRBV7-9	CASSSGTGGIKYEQFF
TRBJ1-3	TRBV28	CASSLDRADTIYF
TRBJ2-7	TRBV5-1	CASSIEPLYEQYF
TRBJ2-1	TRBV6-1	CASSEAWGAGNEQFF
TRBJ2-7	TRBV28	CASSFGYSYEQYF
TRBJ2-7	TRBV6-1	CASSAGATYEQYF
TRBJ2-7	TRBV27	CASSPGGSIGEQYF
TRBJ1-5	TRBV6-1	CASSEQRGARGAQHF
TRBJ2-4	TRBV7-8	CASSPEGQGPAKNIQYF
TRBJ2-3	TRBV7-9	CASSWGTDTQYF
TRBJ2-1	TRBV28	CASSFGGASYNEQFF
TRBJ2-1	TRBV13	CASSAGTEQFF
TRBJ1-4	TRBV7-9	CASSRGRPNEKLFF
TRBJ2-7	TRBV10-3	CAISEAGGYEQYF
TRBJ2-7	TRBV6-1	CASSERKYEQYF
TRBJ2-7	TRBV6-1	CASSEVGASYEQYF
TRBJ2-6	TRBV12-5	CASGFGTESSGANVLTF
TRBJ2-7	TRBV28	CASSPTGGEMSYEQYF
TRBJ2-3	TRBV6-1	CASSDRGGDTQYF
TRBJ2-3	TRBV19	CASSMGADTQYF
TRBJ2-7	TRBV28	CASSLRGDSYEQYF
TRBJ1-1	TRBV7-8	CASKLGTGASNTEAFF
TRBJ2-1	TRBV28	CASSFLAGGGNEQFF
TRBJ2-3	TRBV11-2	CASSLDVVKDTQYF
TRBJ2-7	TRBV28	CATGGATLHEQYF
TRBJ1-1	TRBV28	CASSPAGTGERVEAFF